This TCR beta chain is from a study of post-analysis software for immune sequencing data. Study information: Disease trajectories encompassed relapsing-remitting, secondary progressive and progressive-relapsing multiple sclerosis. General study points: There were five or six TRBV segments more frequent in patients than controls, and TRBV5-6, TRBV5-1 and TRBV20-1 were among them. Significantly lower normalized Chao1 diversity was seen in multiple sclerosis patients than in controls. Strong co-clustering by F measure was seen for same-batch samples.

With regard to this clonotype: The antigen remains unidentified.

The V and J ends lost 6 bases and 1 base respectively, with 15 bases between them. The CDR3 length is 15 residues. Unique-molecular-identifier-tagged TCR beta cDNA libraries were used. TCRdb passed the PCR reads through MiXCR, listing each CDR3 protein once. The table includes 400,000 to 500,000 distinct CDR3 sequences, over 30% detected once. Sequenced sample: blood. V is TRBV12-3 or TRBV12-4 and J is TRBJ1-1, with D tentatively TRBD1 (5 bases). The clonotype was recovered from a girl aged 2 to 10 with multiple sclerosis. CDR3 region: CASSSRGRPNTEAFF. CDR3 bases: TGTGCCAGCAGCTCCCGGGGACGGCCGAACACTGAAGCTTTCTTT.